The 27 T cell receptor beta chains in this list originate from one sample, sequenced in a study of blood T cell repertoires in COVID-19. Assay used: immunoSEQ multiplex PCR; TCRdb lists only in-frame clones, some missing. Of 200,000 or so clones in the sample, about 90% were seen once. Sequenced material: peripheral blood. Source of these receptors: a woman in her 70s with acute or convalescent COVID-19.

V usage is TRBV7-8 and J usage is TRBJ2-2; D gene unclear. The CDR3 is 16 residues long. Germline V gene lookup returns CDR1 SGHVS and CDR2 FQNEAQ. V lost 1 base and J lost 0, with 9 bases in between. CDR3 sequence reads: CASSLVVGANTGELFF. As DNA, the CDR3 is TGTGCCAGCAGCTTAGTTGTGGGCGCGAACACCGGGGAGCTGTTTTTT.

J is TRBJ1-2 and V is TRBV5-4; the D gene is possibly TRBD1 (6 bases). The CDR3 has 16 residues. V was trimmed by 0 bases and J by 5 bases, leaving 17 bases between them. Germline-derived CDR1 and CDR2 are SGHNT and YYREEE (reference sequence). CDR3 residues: CASSLAARGTGYGYTF. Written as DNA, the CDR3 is TGTGCCAGCAGCTTGGCCGCGAGGGGGACCGGTTATGGCTACACCTTC.

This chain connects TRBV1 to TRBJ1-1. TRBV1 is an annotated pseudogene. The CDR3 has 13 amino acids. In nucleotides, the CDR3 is TGCACCAGCAGCCAAGACGGGAACACTGAAGCTTTCTTT. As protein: CTSSQDGNTEAFF.

The CDR3 DNA reads TGTGCCAGCAGCTTGGACAGGAATGAGCAGTTCTTC. Translating gives CASSLDRNEQFF. This chain links TRBV7-9 with TRBJ2-1, with 7 bases aligning to TRBD1. V trimming: 3 bases; J trimming: 7 bases; junction bases outside the gene matches: 0. Germline-derived CDR1 and CDR2 are SEHNR and FQNEAQ (reference sequence). The CDR3 is 12 amino acids.

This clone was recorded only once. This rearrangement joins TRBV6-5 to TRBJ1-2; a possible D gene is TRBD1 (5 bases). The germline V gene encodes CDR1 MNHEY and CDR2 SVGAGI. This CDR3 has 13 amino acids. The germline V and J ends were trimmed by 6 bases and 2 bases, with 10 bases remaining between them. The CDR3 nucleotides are TGTGCCAGCAGCATACAGGCCAACTATGGCTACACCTTC. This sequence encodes CASSIQANYGYTF.

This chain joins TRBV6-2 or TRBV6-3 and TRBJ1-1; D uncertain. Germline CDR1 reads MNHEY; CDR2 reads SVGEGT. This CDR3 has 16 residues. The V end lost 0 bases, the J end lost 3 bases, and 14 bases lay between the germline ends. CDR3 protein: CASSYSRAASYTEAFF. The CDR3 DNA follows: TGTGCCAGCAGTTACTCGAGGGCAGCTTCGTACACTGAAGCTTTCTTT.

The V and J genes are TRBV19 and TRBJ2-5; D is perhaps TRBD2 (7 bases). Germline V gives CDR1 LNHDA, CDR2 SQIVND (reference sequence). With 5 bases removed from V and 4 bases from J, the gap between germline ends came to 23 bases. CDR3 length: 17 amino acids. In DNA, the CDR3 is TGTGCCAGTAGTCAGGGTATCCCTACCGGGGGGCGAGAGACCCAGTACTTC. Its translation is CASSQGIPTGGRETQYF.

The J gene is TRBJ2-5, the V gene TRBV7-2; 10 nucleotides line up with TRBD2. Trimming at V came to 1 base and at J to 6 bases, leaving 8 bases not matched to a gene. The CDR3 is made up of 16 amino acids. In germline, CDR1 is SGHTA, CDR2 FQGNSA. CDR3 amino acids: CASSLEASGRTQTQYF. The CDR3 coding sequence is TGTGCCAGCAGCTTAGAGGCTAGCGGGAGAACGCAGACCCAGTACTTC.

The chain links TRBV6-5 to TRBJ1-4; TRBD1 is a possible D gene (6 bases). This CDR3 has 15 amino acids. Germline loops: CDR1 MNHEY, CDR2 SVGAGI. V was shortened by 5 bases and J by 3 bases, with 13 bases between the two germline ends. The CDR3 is CASSITGLSNEKLFF. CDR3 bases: TGTGCCAGCAGTATTACAGGGTTGTCTAATGAAAAACTGTTTTTT.

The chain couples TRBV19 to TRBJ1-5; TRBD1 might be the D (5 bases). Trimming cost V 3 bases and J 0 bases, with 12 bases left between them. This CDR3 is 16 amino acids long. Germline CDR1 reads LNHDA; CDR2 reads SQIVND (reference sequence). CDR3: CASSISQVNSNQPQHF. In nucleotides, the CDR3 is TGTGCCAGTAGTATTTCACAGGTTAATAGCAATCAGCCCCAGCATTTT.

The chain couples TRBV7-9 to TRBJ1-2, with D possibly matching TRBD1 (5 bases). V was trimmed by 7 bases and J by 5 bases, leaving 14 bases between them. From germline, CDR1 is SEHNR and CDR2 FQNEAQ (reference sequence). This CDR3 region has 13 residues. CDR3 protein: CASTPPGGYGYTF. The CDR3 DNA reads TGTGCCAGCACCCCTCCGGGGGGGTATGGCTACACCTTC.

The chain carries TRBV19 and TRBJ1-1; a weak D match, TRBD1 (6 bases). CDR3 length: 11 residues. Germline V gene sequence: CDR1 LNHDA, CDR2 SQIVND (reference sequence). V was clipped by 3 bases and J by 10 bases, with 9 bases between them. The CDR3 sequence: CASSIYRVAFF. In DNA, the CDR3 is TGTGCCAGTAGTATTTACAGGGTAGCTTTCTTT.

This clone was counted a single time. CDR3 loop: CASSLSGPGELFF. CDR3 DNA sequence: TGTGCCAGCAGCCTCTCGGGTCCCGGGGAGCTGTTTTTT. J is TRBJ2-2 and V is TRBV7-3, with D hard to call. The CDR3 contains 13 residues. V lost 5 bases, J lost 6 bases, and 10 bases lay in between. CDR1 is SGHTA, CDR2 FQGTGA, per germline.

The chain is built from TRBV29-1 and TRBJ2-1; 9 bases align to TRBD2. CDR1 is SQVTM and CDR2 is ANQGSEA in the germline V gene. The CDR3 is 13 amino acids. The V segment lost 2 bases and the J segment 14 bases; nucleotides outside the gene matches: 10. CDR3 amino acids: CSVESKGGLAEFF. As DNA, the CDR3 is TGCAGCGTTGAATCGAAAGGGGGACTAGCTGAGTTCTTC.

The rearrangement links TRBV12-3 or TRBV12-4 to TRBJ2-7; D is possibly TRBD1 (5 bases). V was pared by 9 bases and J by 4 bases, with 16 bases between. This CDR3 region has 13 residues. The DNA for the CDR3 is TGTGCCAGTAAAGTAGGGGTGAAGTACGAGCAGTACTTC. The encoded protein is CASKVGVKYEQYF.

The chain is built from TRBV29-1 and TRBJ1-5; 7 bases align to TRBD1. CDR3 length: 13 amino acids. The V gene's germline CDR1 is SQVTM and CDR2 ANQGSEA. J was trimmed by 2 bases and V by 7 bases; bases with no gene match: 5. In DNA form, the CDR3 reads TGCAGCGCAGGGGGTGGGGGCAATCAGCCCCAGCATTTT. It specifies CSAGGGGNQPQHF.

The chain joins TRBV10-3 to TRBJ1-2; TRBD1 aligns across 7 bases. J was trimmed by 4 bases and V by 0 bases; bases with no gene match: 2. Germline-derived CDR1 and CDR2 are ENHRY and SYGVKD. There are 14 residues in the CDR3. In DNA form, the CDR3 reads TGTGCCATCAGTGAGTCGGGACAGATCTATGGCTACACCTTC. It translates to CAISESGQIYGYTF.

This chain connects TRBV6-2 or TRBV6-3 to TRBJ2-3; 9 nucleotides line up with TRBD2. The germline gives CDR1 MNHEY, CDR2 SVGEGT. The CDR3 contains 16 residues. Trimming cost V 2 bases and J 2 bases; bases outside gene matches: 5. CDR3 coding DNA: TGTGCCAGCAGTTACGGCCAGCGGGGGGCCACAGATACGCAGTATTTT. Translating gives CASSYGQRGATDTQYF.

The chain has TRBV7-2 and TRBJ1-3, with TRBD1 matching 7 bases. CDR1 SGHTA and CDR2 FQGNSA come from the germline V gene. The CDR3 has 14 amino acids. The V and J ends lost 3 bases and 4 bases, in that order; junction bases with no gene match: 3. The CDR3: CASSLTGPGNTIYF. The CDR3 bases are TGTGCCAGCAGCTTGACAGGGCCCGGAAACACCATATATTTT.

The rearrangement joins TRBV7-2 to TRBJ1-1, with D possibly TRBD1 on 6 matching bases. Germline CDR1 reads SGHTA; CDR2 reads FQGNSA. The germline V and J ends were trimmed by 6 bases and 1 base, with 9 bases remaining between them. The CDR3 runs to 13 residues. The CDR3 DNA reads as TGTGCCAGCAGTGGACAGCAGAACACTGAAGCTTTCTTT. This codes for CASSGQQNTEAFF.

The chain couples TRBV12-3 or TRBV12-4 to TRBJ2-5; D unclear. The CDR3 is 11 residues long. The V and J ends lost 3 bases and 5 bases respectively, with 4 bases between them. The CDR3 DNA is TGTGCCAGCAGTTTTCGGGAGACCCAGTACTTC. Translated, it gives CASSFRETQYF.

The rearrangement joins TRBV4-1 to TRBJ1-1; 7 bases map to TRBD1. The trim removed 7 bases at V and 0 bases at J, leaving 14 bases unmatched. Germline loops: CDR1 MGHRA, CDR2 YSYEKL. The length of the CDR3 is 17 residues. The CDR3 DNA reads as TGCGCCAGCAAGGCCTTGGGGGCCAGGGGGATGAACACTGAAGCTTTCTTT. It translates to CASKALGARGMNTEAFF.

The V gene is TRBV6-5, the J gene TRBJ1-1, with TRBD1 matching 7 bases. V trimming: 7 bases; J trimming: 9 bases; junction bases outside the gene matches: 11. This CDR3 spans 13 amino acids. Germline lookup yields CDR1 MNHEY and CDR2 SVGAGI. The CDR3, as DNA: TGTGCCAGCACCTATGGGACAGAGCGGAAAGCTTTCTTT. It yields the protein CASTYGTERKAFF.

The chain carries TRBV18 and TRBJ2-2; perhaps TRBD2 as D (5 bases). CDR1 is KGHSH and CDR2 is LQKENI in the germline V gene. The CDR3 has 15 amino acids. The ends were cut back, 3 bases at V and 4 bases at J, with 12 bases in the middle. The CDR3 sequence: CASSPSLGSTGELFF. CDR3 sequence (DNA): TGTGCCAGCTCACCTAGTCTAGGGAGCACCGGGGAGCTGTTTTTT.

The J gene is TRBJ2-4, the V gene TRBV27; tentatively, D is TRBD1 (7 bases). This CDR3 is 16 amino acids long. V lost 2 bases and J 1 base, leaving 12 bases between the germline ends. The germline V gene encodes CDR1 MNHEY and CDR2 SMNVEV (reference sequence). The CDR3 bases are TGTGCCAGCAGTTTAGGCAGGGGGAGGGCCAAAAACATTCAGTACTTC. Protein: CASSLGRGRAKNIQYF.

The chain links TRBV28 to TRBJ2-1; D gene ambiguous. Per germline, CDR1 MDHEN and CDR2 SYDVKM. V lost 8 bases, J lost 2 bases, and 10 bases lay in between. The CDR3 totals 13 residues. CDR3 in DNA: TGTGCCAGCGGGCAGCAAACCTACAATGAGCAGTTCTTC. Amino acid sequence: CASGQQTYNEQFF.

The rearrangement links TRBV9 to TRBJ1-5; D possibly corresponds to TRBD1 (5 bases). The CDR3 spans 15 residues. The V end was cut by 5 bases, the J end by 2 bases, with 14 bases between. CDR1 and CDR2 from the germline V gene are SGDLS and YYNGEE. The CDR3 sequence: CASSVGLGGNQPQHF. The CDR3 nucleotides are TGTGCCAGCAGTGTGGGACTAGGAGGCAATCAGCCCCAGCATTTT.